These T cell receptor beta chains were read from a single sample in a study of T-cell reconstitution after alpha-beta-depleted transplantation in children. TCRdb processed the PCR reads anew with MiXCR; each CDR3 protein has one entry. The profile shows fewer than 350,000 distinct CDR3 sequences, about 7.3% of them singletons. Here the sequenced sample was peripheral blood, taken 360 days after TCRalphabeta/CD19-depleted stem cell transplant. These receptor sequences come from a female patient under 10 years old who had a stem cell transplant for Fanconi anemia, so the T cells may come from the graft donor. Each CDR3 is given with its conserved first and last residue. The D gene is left open where the match is weak. Expanded clones are given a class, and other clones once, few, many or no size at all.

CDR3 protein	CDR3 DNA	clone size	D gene	V gene	J gene
CASSLGVFGYTQYF	TGTGCCAGCAGTTTAGGGGTCTTTGGGTATACGCAGTATTTT	.	.	TRBV27	TRBJ2-3
CASSLDLQSAYEQYF	TGCGCCAGCAGCTTGGATCTTCAGTCGGCCTACGAGCAGTACTTC	few	.	TRBV5-1	TRBJ2-7
CATSEPTAPLGSGANVLTF	TGTGCCACCAGTGAACCCACTGCACCGCTTGGCTCTGGGGCCAACGTCCTGACTTTC	many	.	TRBV24-1	TRBJ2-6
CASSLEGDTEAFF	TGTGCCAGCAGCTTGGAGGGTGACACTGAAGCTTTCTTT	many	.	TRBV13	TRBJ1-1
CASSGQGPIYQPQHF	TGTGCCAGTAGCGGACAGGGACCAATCTATCAGCCCCAGCATTTT	.	TRBD1	TRBV19	TRBJ1-5
CASSSFGGYTF	TGTGCCAGCAGCTCCTTTGGTGGCTACACCTTC	.	.	TRBV7-8	TRBJ1-2
CASGRSGVYEQYF	TGTGCCAGCGGACGGAGTGGTGTGTACGAGCAGTACTTC	few	.	TRBV11-2	TRBJ2-7
CASASGAVVGDTEAFF	TGTGCCAGCGCCTCCGGGGCGGTTGTGGGGGACACTGAAGCTTTCTTT	many	.	TRBV25-1	TRBJ1-1
CASSRTAGSGNTIYF	TGTGCCAGCAGTAGGACGGCCGGCTCTGGAAACACCATATATTTT	.	.	TRBV6-1	TRBJ1-3
CASSFTGTDNSPLHF	TGTGCCAGCAGCTTCACCGGGACAGATAATTCACCCCTCCACTTT	many	TRBD1	TRBV7-2	TRBJ1-6
CASSPGLPRGETEAFF	TGTGCCAGCAGCCCGGGGCTTCCCCGAGGAGAAACTGAAGCTTTCTTT	.	.	TRBV28	TRBJ1-1
CASSKAYGNEQFF	TGTGCCAGCAGCAAAGCGTATGGCAATGAGCAGTTCTTC	many	.	TRBV21-1	TRBJ2-1
CASSPSGKAFF	TGTGCCAGCAGCCCCAGCGGTAAAGCTTTCTTT	many	.	TRBV7-2	TRBJ1-1
CSASRQGPTEAFF	TGCAGTGCTTCACGACAGGGACCCACTGAAGCTTTCTTT	many	TRBD1	TRBV20-1	TRBJ1-1
CATSRERDRLYEQYF	TGTGCCACCAGCAGAGAACGGGACAGGCTTTACGAGCAGTACTTC	many	TRBD1	TRBV15	TRBJ2-7
CASRGPGTGVNEQFF	TGTGCCAGCAGGGGGCCCGGGACAGGGGTTAATGAGCAGTTCTTC	.	TRBD1	TRBV14	TRBJ2-1
CASTARGTGATYSNQPQHF	TGTGCCAGCACGGCTAGGGGGACAGGAGCTACCTATAGCAATCAGCCCCAGCATTTT	.	.	TRBV21-1	TRBJ1-5
CASSPGLTSYNEQFF	TGTGCCAGCAGCCCAGGACTGACCTCCTACAATGAGCAGTTCTTC	.	.	TRBV7-8	TRBJ2-1
CASSLVRIIGNSPLHF	TGTGCCAGCAGCTTAGTTAGGATCATAGGGAATTCACCCCTCCACTTT	.	.	TRBV7-2	TRBJ1-6
CASSSFPRGGAFNEQFF	TGTGCCAGCAGCTCTTTCCCCCGAGGGGGCGCGTTCAATGAGCAGTTCTTC	many	TRBD1	TRBV28	TRBJ2-1
CAMSPGYNEQFF	TGTGCCATGAGTCCCGGCTACAATGAGCAGTTCTTC	many	.	TRBV10-3	TRBJ2-1
CAISNHRETNEQFF	TGTGCCATCAGTAACCACAGGGAAACAAATGAGCAGTTCTTC	.	.	TRBV10-3	TRBJ2-1
CASAAGNTIYF	TGCGCCAGCGCAGCCGGAAACACCATATATTTT	.	.	TRBV5-1	TRBJ1-3
CASSLTGLSYGYTF	TGTGCCAGCAGCCTCACAGGGTTGAGCTATGGCTACACCTTC	.	.	TRBV6-1	TRBJ1-2
CSARTGQGAYEQYF	TGCAGTGCTAGAACGGGACAAGGGGCCTACGAGCAGTACTTC	many	.	TRBV20-1	TRBJ2-7
CATSDPVGDNEQFF	TGTGCCACCAGTGACCCCGTGGGGGACAATGAGCAGTTCTTC	many	.	TRBV24-1	TRBJ2-1
CSVARSTGGDEKLFF	TGCAGCGTTGCAAGGTCGACAGGGGGAGACGAAAAACTGTTTTTT	many	TRBD1	TRBV29-1	TRBJ1-4
CASGLRTAINEKLFF	TGTGCCAGCGGCCTTAGGACGGCGATTAATGAAAAACTGTTTTTT	few	.	TRBV25-1	TRBJ1-4
CASSRRAPSLGTDTQYF	TGTGCCAGCAGCCGTCGGGCGCCTAGTCTTGGCACAGATACGCAGTATTTT	many	.	TRBV6-5	TRBJ2-3
CASSLSVTGRYEQYF	TGCGCCAGCAGCTTGTCAGTGACAGGGAGGTACGAGCAGTACTTC	many	.	TRBV5-1	TRBJ2-7
CASSVSGTPQETQYF	TGTGCCAGCAGCGTCAGCGGGACACCGCAAGAGACCCAGTACTTC	few	.	TRBV9	TRBJ2-5
CASSLTGTGPWNTEAFF	TGTGCCAGCAGCTTAACGGGGACAGGGCCCTGGAACACTGAAGCTTTCTTT	.	TRBD1	TRBV7-9	TRBJ1-1
CASSFSQGIGTEAFF	TGTGCCAGCAGCTTCTCTCAGGGTATTGGGACTGAAGCTTTCTTT	.	.	TRBV5-6	TRBJ1-1
CASMLAGGQGYNEQFF	TGTGCCAGCATGCTAGCGGGCGGCCAAGGGTACAATGAGCAGTTCTTC	many	TRBD2	TRBV9	TRBJ2-1
CASSFGTGVPYEQYF	TGTGCCAGCAGCTTCGGGACAGGGGTCCCCTACGAGCAGTACTTC	few	TRBD1	TRBV11-2	TRBJ2-7
CASSVGGTYEQYF	TGTGCCAGCAGCGTCGGGGGAACCTACGAGCAGTACTTC	few	.	TRBV9	TRBJ2-7
CASSPQTYEQYF	TGTGCCAGCAGCCCCCAAACCTACGAGCAGTACTTC	many	.	TRBV11-1	TRBJ2-7
CASSPRLNTGELFF	TGTGCCAGCAGCCCACGACTGAACACCGGGGAGCTGTTTTTT	.	.	TRBV11-2	TRBJ2-2
CAWSGGGSSNQPQHF	TGTGCCTGGAGTGGGGGGGGTTCTAGCAATCAGCCCCAGCATTTT	.	.	TRBV30	TRBJ1-5
CASSSSPNEKLFF	TGTGCCAGCTCATCCAGCCCTAATGAAAAACTGTTTTTT	many	.	TRBV7-3	TRBJ1-4
CASSFWQNTGELFF	TGTGCCAGCAGCTTCTGGCAGAACACCGGGGAGCTGTTTTTT	many	.	TRBV7-8	TRBJ2-2
CASSSEVWNEKLFF	TGTGCCAGCAGCTCAGAGGTTTGGAATGAAAAACTGTTTTTT	few	.	TRBV7-2	TRBJ1-4
CAIGLGGQSYEQYF	TGTGCCATTGGCTTGGGGGGACAGTCCTACGAGCAGTACTTC	many	.	TRBV10-3	TRBJ2-7
CASSLRWNTEAFF	TGTGCCAGCAGTTTGCGGTGGAACACTGAAGCTTTCTTT	many	.	TRBV12-3/TRBV12-4	TRBJ1-1
CASSLGGVLGQGPLEQFF	TGTGCCAGCAGCTTGGGCGGGGTTCTAGGACAGGGACCTTTGGAGCAGTTCTTC	many	TRBD1	TRBV5-5	TRBJ2-1
CSATPGPNEKLFF	TGCAGTGCTACTCCGGGGCCAAATGAAAAACTGTTTTTT	few	.	TRBV20-1	TRBJ1-4